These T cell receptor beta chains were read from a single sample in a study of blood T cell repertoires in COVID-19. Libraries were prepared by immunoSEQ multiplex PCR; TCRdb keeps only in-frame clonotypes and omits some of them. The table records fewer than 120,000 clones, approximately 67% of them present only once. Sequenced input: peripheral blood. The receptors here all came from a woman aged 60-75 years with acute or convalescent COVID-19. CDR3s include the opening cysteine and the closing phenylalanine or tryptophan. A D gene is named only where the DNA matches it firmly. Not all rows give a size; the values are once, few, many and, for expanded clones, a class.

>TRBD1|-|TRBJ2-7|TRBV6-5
CASSYFRTGGHEQYF
TGTGCCAGCAGTTACTTCCGGACAGGGGGACACGAGCAGTACTTC
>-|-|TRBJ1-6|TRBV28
CASVRDNNSPLHF
TGTGCCAGCGTCAGGGATAATAATTCACCCCTCCACTTT
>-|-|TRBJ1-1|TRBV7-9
CASSSAGYAFF
TGTGCCAGCAGCTCCGCAGGGTACGCTTTCTTT
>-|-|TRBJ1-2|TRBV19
CASSRFPTEKGYTF
TGTGCCAGTAGTAGATTTCCCACGGAGAAGGGCTACACCTTC
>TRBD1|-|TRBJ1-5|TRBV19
CASSVGQGLHQPQHF
TGTGCCAGTAGTGTTGGACAGGGTCTTCATCAGCCCCAGCATTTT
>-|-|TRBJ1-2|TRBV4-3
CASSQDRGALYGYTF
TGCGCCAGCAGCCAAGATCGGGGAGCTTTGTATGGCTACACCTTC
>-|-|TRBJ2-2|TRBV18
CASSTSPNTGELFF
TGTGCCAGCTCAACCAGTCCGAACACCGGGGAGCTGTTTTTT
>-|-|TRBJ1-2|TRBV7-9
CASSFNRESNYGYTF
TGTGCCAGCAGCTTTAACAGGGAATCTAACTATGGCTACACCTTC
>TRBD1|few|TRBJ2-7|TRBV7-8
CASSYSRQGASEQYF
TGTGCCAGCAGCTATTCGCGACAGGGGGCTAGCGAGCAGTACTTC
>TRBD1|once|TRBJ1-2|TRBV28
CAYVGQGAYGYTF
TGTGCCTACGTAGGACAGGGGGCCTATGGCTACACCTTC
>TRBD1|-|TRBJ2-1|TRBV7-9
CASSSGGTGALYNEQFF
TGTGCCAGCAGTTCTGGGGGGACAGGGGCCTTGTACAATGAGCAGTTCTTC
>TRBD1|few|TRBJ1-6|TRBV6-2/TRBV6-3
CASSQGTGTLHF
TGTGCCAGCAGTCAGGGGACAGGCACCCTCCACTTT
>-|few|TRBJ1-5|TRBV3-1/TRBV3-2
CASSQELGRARGNQPQHF
TGTGCCAGCAGCCAAGAACTGGGCAGGGCGAGGGGGAATCAGCCCCAGCATTTT
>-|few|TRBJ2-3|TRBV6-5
CASSSNSVADTQYF
TGTGCCAGCAGTTCGAACTCGGTTGCAGATACGCAGTATTTT
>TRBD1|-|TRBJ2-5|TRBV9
CASSIEGRGRTQYF
TGTGCCAGCAGCATCGAGGGTAGGGGGCGGACCCAGTACTTC
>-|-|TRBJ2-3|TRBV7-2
CASSWATDTQYF
TGTGCCAGCAGCTGGGCTACAGATACGCAGTATTTT
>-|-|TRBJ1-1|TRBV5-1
CASSLGLAGGAEAFF
TGCGCCAGCAGCTTGGGTCTGGCGGGTGGCGCTGAAGCTTTCTTT
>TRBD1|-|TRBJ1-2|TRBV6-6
CASSYGTGLGYTF
TGTGCCAGCAGTTACGGGACAGGGTTGGGCTACACCTTC
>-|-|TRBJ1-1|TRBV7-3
CASSTPTAGNTEAFF
TGTGCCAGCAGCACCCCGACAGCAGGGAACACTGAAGCTTTCTTT
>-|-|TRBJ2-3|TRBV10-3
CAISVGDSDTQYF
TGTGCCATCAGCGTAGGGGATTCAGATACGCAGTATTTT
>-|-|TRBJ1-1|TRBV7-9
CASSLPGLVGAFF
TGTGCCAGCAGCCTCCCAGGTTTAGTTGGAGCTTTCTTT
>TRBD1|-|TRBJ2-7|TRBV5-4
CASSWGTGNYEQYF
TGTGCCAGCAGCTGGGGGACAGGGAACTACGAGCAGTACTTC
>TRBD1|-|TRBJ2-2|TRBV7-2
CASSKGGAGTGELFF
TGTGCCAGCAGCAAAGGGGGCGCAGGCACCGGGGAGCTGTTTTTT
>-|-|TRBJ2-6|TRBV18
CASTEGSGANVLTF
TGTGCCAGCACTGAGGGCTCTGGGGCCAACGTCCTGACTTTC
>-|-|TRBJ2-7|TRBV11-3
CASSLEGSYEQYF
TGTGCCAGCAGCTTAGAGGGCAGCTACGAGCAGTACTTC
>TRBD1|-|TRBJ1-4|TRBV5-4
CASKPQGAEEKLFF
TGTGCCAGCAAGCCCCAGGGGGCGGAAGAAAAACTGTTTTTT
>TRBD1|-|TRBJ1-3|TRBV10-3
CAIRGQGTGNTIYF
TGTGCCATCAGGGGACAGGGGACTGGAAACACCATATATTTT
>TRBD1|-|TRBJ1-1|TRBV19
CASRPTGTGVTEAFF
TGTGCCAGTAGACCAACCGGGACAGGGGTCACTGAAGCTTTCTTT
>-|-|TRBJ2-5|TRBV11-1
CASSLQFQETQYF
TGTGCCAGCAGCTTGCAGTTTCAAGAGACCCAGTACTTC